The 23 T cell receptor beta chains below all came from one sample that was sequenced in a study of T cell responses to AZD1222 COVID-19 vaccine (dated by TCRdb to the early 2020s). The library relied on the immunoSEQ multiplex PCR assay. Sourced from immuneACCESS, this table was stored by TCRdb with only in-frame sequences that have V and J called. A share of the clones is absent; for the studies checked, an unresolved V gene accounts for under half, and the remainder has no known explanation. The sample has 70,000 to 95,000 clones on record, about 90% of them singletons. The top ten hold over 1.2% of the sample. The time point label, read with the paper, signifies: about 28 days (+/-7) after the second vaccine dose. The sample was peripheral blood, taken 28 days after the second AZD1222 dose. All receptors derive from an adult who received the AZD1222 COVID-19 vaccine.

The chain couples TRBV28 to TRBJ1-5, with 7 bases fitting TRBD1. The J segment lost 2 bases and the V segment lost 4 bases, leaving 5 bases of the junction unmatched. The CDR3 spans 15 residues. Germline-derived CDR1 and CDR2 are MDHEN and SYDVKM. The CDR3 coding sequence is TGTGCCAGCAGTTCGACAGGGCTAGGCAATCAGCCCCAGCATTTT. Residues: CASSSTGLGNQPQHF.

V and J are TRBV6-2 or TRBV6-3 and TRBJ2-1, with D possibly being TRBD1 (5 bases). V was shortened by 3 bases and J by 7 bases, with 10 bases between the two germline ends. Germline CDR1 MNHEY, CDR2 SVGEGT. The CDR3 is made up of 13 amino acids. This chain's CDR3 is CASSYRGSNEQFF. CDR3 nucleotides: TGTGCCAGCAGTTATAGGGGCTCGAATGAGCAGTTCTTC.

The gene calls are TRBV4-1 and TRBJ1-5; possibly TRBD1 for D (5 bases). From germline, CDR1 is MGHRA and CDR2 YSYEKL. The V end was cut by 1 base, the J end by 7 bases, with 11 bases between. CDR3 size: 14 residues. Written as DNA, the CDR3 is TGCGCCAGCAGCCAAGCCCGGGACCTCCAGCCCCAGCATTTT. Translation: CASSQARDLQPQHF.

V is TRBV30 and J is TRBJ1-1; perhaps TRBD1 as D (6 bases). The CDR3 totals 13 residues. Germline CDR1 is GTSNPN and CDR2 is SVGIG (reference sequence). Trimming cost V 3 bases and J 5 bases, with 13 bases left between them. The CDR3 reads CAWRDRVGTEAFF. The CDR3 DNA sequence: TGTGCCTGGAGGGACAGAGTGGGGACTGAAGCTTTCTTT.

The chain couples TRBV15 to TRBJ2-3; no definite D call. The CDR3 runs to 16 residues. Looked up from germline, CDR1 is LNHNV and CDR2 is YYDKDF (reference sequence). V lost 0 bases and J 6 bases, leaving 16 bases between the germline ends. CDR3 nucleotide sequence: TGTGCCACCAGCAGAGATATGGCTCAAAGTGGGGATACGCAGTATTTT. Residues: CATSRDMAQSGDTQYF.

V usage is TRBV2 and J usage is TRBJ1-1; D gene uncertain. Trimming removed 4 bases from V and 7 bases from J, with 7 bases in between. Per germline, CDR1 SNHLY and CDR2 FYNNEI. The CDR3 totals 11 residues. CDR3 coding DNA: TGTGCCAGCAGTGTATTCCGTGAAGCTTTCTTT. Translating it yields CASSVFREAFF.

The V gene is TRBV20-1, the J gene TRBJ2-7; TRBD2 aligns across 7 bases. The CDR3 has 11 amino acids. J was trimmed by 6 bases and V by 3 bases; bases with no gene match: 2. The germline V gene has CDR1 DFQATT and CDR2 SNEGSKA (reference sequence). CDR3 residues: CSASPGGEQYF. In DNA, the CDR3 is TGCAGTGCTAGCCCGGGGGGCGAGCAGTACTTC.

This chain joins TRBV11-2 and TRBJ2-7; TRBD2 matches at 7 bases. The CDR3 has 13 amino acids. CDR1 is SGHAT and CDR2 is FQNNGV in the germline V gene. Trimming at V came to 8 bases and at J to 0 bases, leaving 4 bases not matched to a gene. This chain's CDR3 is CASSLATSYEQYF. The CDR3 nucleotides read TGTGCCAGCTCACTAGCGACCTCCTACGAGCAGTACTTC.

This clone was detected only once. The chain uses TRBV21-1 and TRBJ2-5; TRBD1, the table's D call, lacks a check against the DNA. TRBV21-1 is a recognized pseudogene. The CDR3 totals 15 residues. The CDR3 nucleotides read TGTGCCAGCAGCCCCCATAACAGGGACCAAGAGACCCAGTACTTC. It translates to CASSPHNRDQETQYF.

This rearrangement joins TRBV5-1 to TRBJ2-5; possible D gene TRBD2, 6 bases. CDR1 and CDR2 (germline): SGHRS, YFSETQ. This CDR3 comprises 13 residues. The V end was cut by 4 bases, the J end by 5 bases, with 12 bases between. DNA of the CDR3: TGCGCCAGCAGCGGGGGGACTTCCGAGACCCAGTACTTC. This codes for CASSGGTSETQYF.

V and J are TRBV9 and TRBJ2-3, with 9 bases fitting TRBD1. Unmatched junction bases numbered 6, after V lost 3 bases and J lost 4 bases. Germline V lookup: CDR1 SGDLS, CDR2 YYNGEE. This CDR3 has 15 residues. CDR3 sequence: CASSAETGGPDTQYF. The CDR3 DNA sequence: TGTGCCAGCAGCGCAGAAACAGGGGGCCCAGATACGCAGTATTTT.

The chain employs TRBV28 and TRBJ2-1; D unclear. Germline-derived CDR1 and CDR2 are MDHEN and SYDVKM. The CDR3 covers 16 residues. V lost 6 bases and J lost 0, with 15 bases in between. This CDR3 is CASSPGVVSSYNEQFF. The CDR3 coding sequence is TGTGCCAGCAGCCCTGGGGTGGTCAGCTCCTACAATGAGCAGTTCTTC. The whole variable domain, filled in from reference TRBV28 and TRBJ2-1, reads DVKVTQSSRYLVKRTGEKVFLECVQDMDHENMFWYRQDPGLGLRLIYFSYDVKMKEKGDIPEGYSVSREKKERFSLILESASTNQTSMYLCASSPGVVSSYNEQFFGPGTRLTVL.

The chain is built from TRBV7-2 and TRBJ1-3, with TRBD1 as a possible D gene (6 bases). The CDR3 is 15 amino acids. Per germline, CDR1 SGHTA and CDR2 FQGNSA. V dropped 4 bases and J dropped 4 bases, with 14 bases sitting between them. DNA of the CDR3: TGTGCCAGCAGCTCAGCACAGGGTAGGGGAAACACCATATATTTT. Encoded protein: CASSSAQGRGNTIYF. Looking up the rest from reference TRBV7-2 and TRBJ1-3 gives the full variable domain: GAGVSQSPSNKVTEKGKDVELRCDPISGHTALYWYRQSLGQGLEFLIYFQGNSAPDKSGLPSDRFSAERTGGSVSTLTIQRTQQEDSAVYLCASSSAQGRGNTIYFGEGSWLTVV.

The CDR3 loop is CAWKLQGANLKNTEAFF. The CDR3 DNA sequence: TGTGCCTGGAAGCTCCAGGGGGCCAATCTTAAGAACACTGAAGCTTTCTTT. This chain links TRBV30 with TRBJ1-1, with 8 bases matching TRBD1. This CDR3 has 17 amino acids. The V gene's germline CDR1 is GTSNPN and CDR2 SVGIG (reference sequence). With V trimmed by 4 bases and J by 1 base, 14 bases remained unmatched.

This chain joins TRBV23-1 and TRBJ2-7, with unresolved D. TRBV23-1 is flagged as an ORF with uncertain function. The V and J ends lost 8 bases and 6 bases respectively, with 20 bases between them. CDR3 size: 14 residues. The CDR3 protein is CASPSHPPQREQYF. In DNA form, the CDR3 reads TGCGCCAGCCCTTCTCACCCCCCACAACGCGAGCAGTACTTC.

In its sample, this clone was seen a few times. The chain has TRBV19 and TRBJ2-2; 7 bases line up with TRBD2. Germline V gives CDR1 LNHDA, CDR2 SQIVND (reference sequence). V lost 5 bases, J lost 4 bases, and 10 bases stayed unmatched. The CDR3 extends over 16 amino acids. CDR3 sequence (DNA): TGTGCCAGTAGTCAGTTGGGACTACGCCGCACCGGGGAGCTGTTTTTT. Its protein product is CASSQLGLRRTGELFF.

J is TRBJ1-5 and V is TRBV5-8; D not certain. Germline values: CDR1 SGHTS, CDR2 YDEGEE. CDR3 size: 14 residues. V shed 4 bases and J shed 1 base, with 9 bases lying between them. The CDR3 reads CASSVGLSNQPQHF. For the CDR3, the DNA is TGTGCCAGCAGCGTGGGCCTCAGCAATCAGCCCCAGCATTTT.

The chain has TRBV29-1 and TRBJ1-1; no definite D call. V dropped 6 bases and J dropped 5 bases, with 13 bases sitting between them. CDR1 is SQVTM, CDR2 ANQGSEA, per germline. This CDR3 has 12 amino acids. CDR3 in amino acids: CSVRAGGTEAFF. For the CDR3, the DNA is TGCAGCGTCCGAGCGGGAGGTACTGAAGCTTTCTTT.

The chain links TRBV6-2 or TRBV6-3 to TRBJ2-3, with D perhaps TRBD1 or TRBD2 (7 bases each). The CDR3 sequence is 18 residues long. Trimming took off 2 bases at V and 2 bases at J, with 20 bases between the two ends. CDR1 and CDR2 from the germline V gene are MNHEY and SVGEGT. The CDR3 DNA reads TGTGCCAGCAGTTACCCATTAGCAGGGGGGGTAATCACAGATACGCAGTATTTT. It encodes CASSYPLAGGVITDTQYF.

J is TRBJ2-3 and V is TRBV30; no reliable D call. From germline, CDR1 is GTSNPN and CDR2 SVGIG (reference sequence). V was trimmed by 5 bases and J by 0 bases, leaving 6 bases between them. The CDR3 length is 12 residues. The CDR3 here is CAWEDSTDTQYF. The CDR3 DNA follows: TGTGCCTGGGAGGACAGCACAGATACGCAGTATTTT.

The rearrangement joins TRBV13 to TRBJ2-5; 7 bases match TRBD2. The CDR3 length is 14 residues. Germline CDR1 reads PRHDT; CDR2 reads FYEKMQ (reference sequence). Trimming cost V 5 bases and J 9 bases; bases outside gene matches: 12. CDR3 residues: CASSPRERGGAQYF. CDR3 coding DNA: TGTGCCAGCAGCCCCCGGGAGCGCGGGGGAGCCCAGTACTTC.

This chain uses TRBV3-1 (or the pseudogene TRBV3-2) with TRBJ1-6; perhaps TRBD1 as D (5 bases). This CDR3 is 16 amino acids long. V shed 4 bases and J shed 6 bases, with 16 bases lying between them. Germline-derived CDR1 and CDR2 are LGHDT and YNNKEL (reference sequence). CDR3 DNA sequence: TGTGCCAGCAGCCCGGACACGGCGAGTGGTAATTCACCCCTCCACTTT. This sequence encodes CASSPDTASGNSPLHF.

This clone has a single count. The J gene is TRBJ1-5, the V gene TRBV3-1 (or the pseudogene TRBV3-2), with 7 positions matching TRBD1. CDR1 is LGHDT, CDR2 YNNKEL, per germline (reference sequence). Trimming took 4 bases from V and 4 from J; bases not matched to a gene: 25. The CDR3 has 21 residues. The CDR3 here is CASSPLPRPQQGSIQNQPQHF. Here the CDR3 DNA reads TGTGCCAGCAGCCCACTGCCTCGACCCCAACAGGGGTCTATCCAGAATCAGCCCCAGCATTTT.